Listed here are 14 T cell receptor beta chains from one sample, sequenced in a study of radiotherapy plus CTLA-4 blockade in lung cancer. The data were produced by immunoSEQ multiplex PCR, yet TCRdb's version contains in-frame clones alone and is incomplete. The table lists fewer than 35,000 clones, roughly 79% of them singletons. The sample in question was peripheral blood, obtained from a patient treated with radiotherapy plus ipilimumab. These receptors were taken from a human donor with non-small cell lung cancer that progressed on radiotherapy plus ipilimumab.

The V call is TRBV6-6, the J call TRBJ1-1; D uncertain. CDR3 length equals 12 residues. Trimming shortened V by 8 bases and J by 1 base, and 8 bases separated the two germline ends. Germline CDR1 MNHNY, CDR2 SVGAGI (reference sequence). The CDR3 nucleotides read TGTGCCAGCCGGGCGGGGAACACTGAAGCTTTCTTT. Encoded protein: CASRAGNTEAFF.

The rearrangement uses TRBV7-9 and TRBJ2-5; tentatively, D is TRBD1 (6 bases). V gave up 6 bases and J gave up 4 bases, with 15 bases separating them. The CDR3 spans 14 residues. CDR1 and CDR2 from the germline V gene are SEHNR and FQNEAQ (reference sequence). The CDR3 DNA is TGTGCCAGCAGTATACTACAGGGTTTAGAGACCCAGTACTTC. Its protein is CASSILQGLETQYF.

The chain joins TRBV21-1 to TRBJ2-5; the DNA was not used to check the table's D call, TRBD1. TRBV21-1 is an annotated pseudogene. There are 15 residues in the CDR3. CDR3 residues: CASSKAKGVQETQYF. The CDR3, as DNA: TGTGCCAGCAGCAAAGCCAAGGGGGTGCAAGAGACCCAGTACTTC.

Only a few counts were recorded for this clone. The chain is built from TRBV28 and TRBJ1-4; 7 nucleotides match TRBD1. Germline V gives CDR1 MDHEN, CDR2 SYDVKM. This CDR3 has 12 amino acids. Losses at the gene ends were 5 bases for V and 11 bases for J; bases not matched to a gene: 5. The CDR3 is CASSPPRGKLFF. CDR3 coding DNA: TGTGCCAGCAGTCCCCCCAGGGGGAAACTGTTTTTT.

The V call is TRBV7-2, the J call TRBJ2-2; D uncertain. V dropped 5 bases and J dropped 3 bases, with 13 bases sitting between them. In germline, CDR1 is SGHTA, CDR2 FQGNSA. The CDR3 runs to 15 residues. The CDR3 loop is CASSPRQAYTGELFF. The CDR3 bases are TGTGCCAGCAGCCCCCGCCAGGCGTACACCGGGGAGCTGTTTTTT.

The genes are TRBV6-5 and TRBJ1-1; D is perhaps TRBD1 (5 bases). This CDR3 spans 15 amino acids. CDR1 MNHEY and CDR2 SVGAGI come from the germline V gene. V gave up 2 bases and J gave up 0 bases, with 10 bases separating them. Here the CDR3 reads CASSYGGGLNTEAFF. The CDR3 DNA reads as TGTGCCAGCAGTTACGGGGGGGGGTTGAACACTGAAGCTTTCTTT.

The V call is TRBV6-1, the J call TRBJ1-1; TRBD1 matches 7 bases. This CDR3 comprises 16 residues. The trim removed 0 bases at V and 7 bases at J, leaving 11 bases unmatched. Germline-derived CDR1 and CDR2 are MNHNS and SASEGT. The CDR3 bases are TGTGCCAGCAGTGAAGCTATGGGACAGTTACACGATGAAGCTTTCTTT. Translating gives CASSEAMGQLHDEAFF.

The chain joins TRBV4-2 to TRBJ2-7; 8 nucleotides agree with TRBD2. This CDR3 comprises 17 residues. J was trimmed by 5 bases and V by 0 bases; bases with no gene match: 12. CDR1 and CDR2 from the germline V gene are LGHNA and YNFKEQ. The CDR3 bases are TGTGCCAGCAGCCAAGAAGGGGGAGCGGGAGTCACAGACGAGCAGTACTTC. It is translated as CASSQEGGAGVTDEQYF.

V gene TRBV28 combines with J gene TRBJ1-4, with 8 bases lining up with TRBD1. The V segment lost 2 bases and the J segment 2 bases; nucleotides outside the gene matches: 4. Germline CDR1 and CDR2: MDHEN and SYDVKM. CDR3 length equals 16 residues. In DNA form, the CDR3 reads TGTGCCAGCAGTTTACCCCGGGACAGGACTAATGAAAAACTGTTTTTT. It codes for CASSLPRDRTNEKLFF.

The chain couples TRBV5-6 to TRBJ2-1; the D gene could be TRBD1 or TRBD2 (5 bases each). Trimming left V 5 bases short and J 3 bases short, with 15 bases between. The germline CDR1 and CDR2 sequences are SGHDT and YYEEEE. CDR3 length equals 15 residues. The CDR3 loop reads CASSSPGRNYNEQFF. In DNA form, the CDR3 reads TGTGCCAGCAGTTCTCCGGGACGGAACTACAATGAGCAGTTCTTC.

This chain joins TRBV9 and TRBJ2-3; a possible D gene is TRBD2 (6 bases). The CDR3 totals 16 residues. Germline V gene sequence: CDR1 SGDLS, CDR2 YYNGEE. V was clipped by 2 bases and J by 2 bases, with 15 bases between them. This chain's CDR3 is CASSVFLGGTTDTQYF. In DNA form, the CDR3 reads TGTGCCAGCAGCGTTTTTCTCGGGGGTACCACAGATACGCAGTATTTT.

The chain carries TRBV5-6 and TRBJ2-7; no clear D. This CDR3 comprises 14 residues. Trimming took off 2 bases at V and 2 bases at J, with 11 bases between the two ends. Per the germline V gene, CDR1 is SGHDT and CDR2 is YYEEEE. The CDR3 loop is CASSFGPAAYEQYF. The CDR3 DNA sequence: TGTGCCAGCAGCTTTGGCCCTGCTGCCTACGAGCAGTACTTC.

V and J are TRBV19 and TRBJ2-3; D uncertain. Trimming stripped 2 bases from V and 0 bases from J, with 15 bases between. Germline assignment: CDR1 LNHDA and CDR2 SQIVND (reference sequence). This CDR3 contains 17 residues. In DNA form, the CDR3 reads TGTGCCAGTAGTATATCATCCAGCCCGATTAGCACAGATACGCAGTATTTT. As protein: CASSISSSPISTDTQYF.

This chain links TRBV28 with TRBJ2-3; 9 nucleotides align to TRBD1. Germline assignment: CDR1 MDHEN and CDR2 SYDVKM. This CDR3 region has 15 residues. V trimming: 5 bases; J trimming: 0 bases; junction bases outside the gene matches: 3. DNA for the CDR3: TGTGCCAGCAGTAAACAGGGGGCTAGCACAGATACGCAGTATTTT. Amino acid sequence: CASSKQGASTDTQYF.